The 3 T cell receptor beta chains presented below share a single source sample, sequenced in a study of blood T cells in healthy people across ages. A second PCR of roughly 7 to 11 cycles used a sample-barcoded 5' primer and a J-beta primer mix. MiXCR was run by TCRdb on the 5' RACE reads, yielding one entry per CDR3 protein. The table records around 800,000 distinct CDR3 sequences, under 45% of them present only once. The sample comprised blood. These receptors all come from a man aged 55 to 70 in good health.

This clonotype turned up a few times. V gene TRBV5-6 combines with J gene TRBJ2-5; the match to TRBD2 covers 7 bases. V was pared by 4 bases and J by 2 bases, with 14 bases of the junction left unmatched. The CDR3 is made up of 17 amino acids. Germline V gene sequence: CDR1 SGHDT, CDR2 YYEEEE. The CDR3 sequence is CASSPRLRAGKQETQYF. The CDR3 nucleotides are TGTGCCAGCAGCCCCCGATTAAGAGCGGGGAAACAAGAGACCCAGTACTTC.

J is TRBJ1-5 and V is TRBV20-1; 8 bases align to TRBD1. In germline, CDR1 is DFQATT, CDR2 SNEGSKA (reference sequence). The CDR3 runs to 15 residues. Unmatched junction bases numbered 6, after V lost 3 bases and J lost 2 bases. The CDR3 DNA follows: TGCAGTGCTAGGGCCAGGGGGCGGGGCAATCAGCCCCAGCATTTT. Its translation: CSARARGRGNQPQHF.

The genes are TRBV7-2 and TRBJ2-5; D unclear. The CDR3 is 12 amino acids. Between the trimmed V and J ends, which lost 5 bases and 7 bases, there was a span of 11 bases. Per the germline V gene, CDR1 is SGHTA and CDR2 is FQGNSA. The CDR3: CASSPRWGTQYF. The CDR3, as DNA: TGTGCCAGCAGCCCTCGCTGGGGGACCCAGTACTTC. The whole variable domain, filled in from reference TRBV7-2 and TRBJ2-5, reads GAGVSQSPSNKVTEKGKDVELRCDPISGHTALYWYRQSLGQGLEFLIYFQGNSAPDKSGLPSDRFSAERTGGSVSTLTIQRTQQEDSAVYLCASSPRWGTQYFGPGTRLLVL.